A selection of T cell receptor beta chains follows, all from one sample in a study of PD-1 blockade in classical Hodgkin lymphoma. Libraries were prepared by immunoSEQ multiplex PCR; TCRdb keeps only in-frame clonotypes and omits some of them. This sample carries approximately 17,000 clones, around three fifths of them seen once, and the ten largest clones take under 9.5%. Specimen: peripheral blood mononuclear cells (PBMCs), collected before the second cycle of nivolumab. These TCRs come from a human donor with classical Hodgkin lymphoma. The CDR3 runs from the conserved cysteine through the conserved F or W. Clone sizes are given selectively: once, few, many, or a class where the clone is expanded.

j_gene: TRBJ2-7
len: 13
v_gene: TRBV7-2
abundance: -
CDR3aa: CASRTGPDYEQYF

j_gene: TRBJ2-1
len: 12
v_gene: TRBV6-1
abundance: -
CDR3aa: CASGISYNEQFF

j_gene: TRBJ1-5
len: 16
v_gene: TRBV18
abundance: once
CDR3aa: CASSPGTGSSNQPQHF

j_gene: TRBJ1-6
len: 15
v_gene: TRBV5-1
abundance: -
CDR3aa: CASSSGQGSSSPLHF

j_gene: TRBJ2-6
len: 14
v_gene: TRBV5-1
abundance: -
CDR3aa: CASRGVAGANVLTF

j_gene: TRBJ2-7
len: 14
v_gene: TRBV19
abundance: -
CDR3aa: CASSRDRGTYEQYF

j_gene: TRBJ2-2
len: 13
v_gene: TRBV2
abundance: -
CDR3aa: CASSYKGTGELFF

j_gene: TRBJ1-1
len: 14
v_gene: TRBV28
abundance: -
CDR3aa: CASNQQGGNTEAFF

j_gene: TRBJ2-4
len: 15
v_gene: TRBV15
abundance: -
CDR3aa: CATSIPGHKKNIQYF

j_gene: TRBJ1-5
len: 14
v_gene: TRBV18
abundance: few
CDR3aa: CASSPAGSTQPQHF

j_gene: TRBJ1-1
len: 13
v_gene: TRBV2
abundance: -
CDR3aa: CASSVRGSDEAFF

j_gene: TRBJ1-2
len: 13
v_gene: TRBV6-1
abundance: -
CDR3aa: CASREAGSYGYTF

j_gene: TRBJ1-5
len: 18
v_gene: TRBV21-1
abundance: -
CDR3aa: CASSKGRDRGLSNQPQHF

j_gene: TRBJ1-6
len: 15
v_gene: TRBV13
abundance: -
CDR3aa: CASSLGQGHNSPLHF

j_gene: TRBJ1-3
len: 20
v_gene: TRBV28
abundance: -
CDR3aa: CASSPTLTGMTTFSGNTIYF

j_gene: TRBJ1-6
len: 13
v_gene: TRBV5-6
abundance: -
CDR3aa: CASRFGRGSPLHF

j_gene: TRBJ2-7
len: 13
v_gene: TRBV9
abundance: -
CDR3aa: CASSAGTSREQYF

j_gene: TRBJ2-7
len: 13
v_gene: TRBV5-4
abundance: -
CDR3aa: CASSQDFEYEQYF

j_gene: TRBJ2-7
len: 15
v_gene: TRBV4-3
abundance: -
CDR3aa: CASSQWTSGSYEQYF

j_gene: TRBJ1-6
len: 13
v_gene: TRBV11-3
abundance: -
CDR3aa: CASSLGSNSPLHF

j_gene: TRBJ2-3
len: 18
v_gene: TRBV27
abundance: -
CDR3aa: CASSSSPPSAYSTDTQYF

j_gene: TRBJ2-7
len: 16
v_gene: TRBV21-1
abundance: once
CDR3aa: CASSETRDAHSYEQYF

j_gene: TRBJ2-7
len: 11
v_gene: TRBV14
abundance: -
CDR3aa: CASSATYEQYF

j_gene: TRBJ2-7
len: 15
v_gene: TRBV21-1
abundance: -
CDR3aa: CASSEPGTGGGEQYF

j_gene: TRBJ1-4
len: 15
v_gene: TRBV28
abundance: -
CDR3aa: CASSFVGSYNEKLFF

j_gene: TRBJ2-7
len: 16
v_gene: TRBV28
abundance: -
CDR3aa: CASSFIAETPSREQYF

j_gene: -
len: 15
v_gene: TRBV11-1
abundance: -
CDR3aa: CASSFNAGRNYEQYF

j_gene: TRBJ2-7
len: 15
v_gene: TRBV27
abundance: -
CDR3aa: CASSVGTSVTYEQYF

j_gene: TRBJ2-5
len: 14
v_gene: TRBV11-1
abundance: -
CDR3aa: CASSFGMLQETQYF

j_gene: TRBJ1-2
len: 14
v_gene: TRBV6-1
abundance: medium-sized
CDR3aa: CASSESVGNYGYTF

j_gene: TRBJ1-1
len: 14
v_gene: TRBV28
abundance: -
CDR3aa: CASRTGTTVNEAFF

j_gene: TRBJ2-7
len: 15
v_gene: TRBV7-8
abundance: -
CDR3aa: CASSLWRSGSGEQYF

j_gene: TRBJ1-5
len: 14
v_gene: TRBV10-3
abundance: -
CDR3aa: CAISDGQGTQPQHF

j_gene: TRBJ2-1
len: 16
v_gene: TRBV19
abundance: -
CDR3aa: CASRTKSGRAYNEQFF

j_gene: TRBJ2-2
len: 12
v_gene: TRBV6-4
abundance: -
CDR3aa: CASSDRTGELFF

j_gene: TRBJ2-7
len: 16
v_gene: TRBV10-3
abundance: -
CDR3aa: CAISGGSGQGQIEQYF

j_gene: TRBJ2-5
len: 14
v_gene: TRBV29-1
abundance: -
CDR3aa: CSVMVRQEQETQYF

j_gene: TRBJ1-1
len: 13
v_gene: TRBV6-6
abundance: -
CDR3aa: CASSYSGGIEAFF

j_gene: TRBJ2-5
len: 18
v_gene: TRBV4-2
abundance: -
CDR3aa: CASSLRGGSSGNQETQYF

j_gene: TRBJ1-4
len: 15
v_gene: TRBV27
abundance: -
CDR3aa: CASSLALSQGEKLFF

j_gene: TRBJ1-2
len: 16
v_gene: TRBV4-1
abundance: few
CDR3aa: CASSQGWTGPYYGYTF

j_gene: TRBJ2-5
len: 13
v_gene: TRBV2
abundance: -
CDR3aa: CASSESVQETQYF

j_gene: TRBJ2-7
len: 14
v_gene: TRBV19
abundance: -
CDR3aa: CASSPHRTSGLVYF

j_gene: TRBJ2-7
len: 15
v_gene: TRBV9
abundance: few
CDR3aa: CASSETGTRVHEQYF

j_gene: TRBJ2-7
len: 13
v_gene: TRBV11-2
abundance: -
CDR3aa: CASSLGSFGEQYF

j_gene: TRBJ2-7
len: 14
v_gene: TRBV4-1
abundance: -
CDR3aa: CASSQGGGIYEQYF

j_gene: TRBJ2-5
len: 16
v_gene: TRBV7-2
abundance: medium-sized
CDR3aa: CASSSPGQGVRETQYF

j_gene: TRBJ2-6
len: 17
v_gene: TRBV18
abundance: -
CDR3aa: CASSPRDGYSGANVLTF

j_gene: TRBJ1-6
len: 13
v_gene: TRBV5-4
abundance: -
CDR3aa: CASRGQGDSPLHF

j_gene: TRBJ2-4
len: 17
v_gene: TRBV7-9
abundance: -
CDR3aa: CASSPPLRQGGKNIQYF

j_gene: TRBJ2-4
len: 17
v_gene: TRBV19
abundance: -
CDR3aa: CASSVGLAGVLKSVQYF